This T cell receptor beta chain appears in the sequencing data of a study of T cell changes during pregnancy in multiple sclerosis (dated by TCRdb to about 2019). About the study as a whole: The study examined how the T cell repertoire changed over the course of pregnancy in women with multiple sclerosis.

Libraries came from the immunoSEQ multiplex PCR assay. TCRdb took over this immuneACCESS table, retaining in-frame rearrangements with V and J assigned. Such tables are incomplete; in checked studies, under half of the missing clones stem from an unresolved V gene, and the remainder is unexplained. Present in this sample are about 77,000 clones, 85% to 95% of which were seen just once. Clones ranked in the top ten supply 2.6% of the sample. The CDR3 covers 14 residues, taking in both the cysteine and the phenylalanine. Only the CDR3 DNA is retained, 42 bases long and in frame from the first base. CDR1 and CDR2 (SGHTA, FQGTGA) derive from the germline V gene. The junction shows trimming of 5 bases on V and 5 bases on J, and the gene matches do not reach 8 bases of it. Note on this clone: Which antigen it targets is not known. Base-call qualities are not available, and no considerably larger clone is one nucleotide away.

The sequences come from peripheral blood, collected after pregnancy. The sequence was obtained from a female donor in good health, enrolled as a control in a pregnancy study. Recombination joined TRBV7-3 with TRBJ2-5, and 7 junctional nucleotides match TRBD2. The bases read TGTGCCAGCAGCCCCCAGGGAGGGCTTGAGACCCAGTACTTC. Translated, it reads CASSPQGGLETQYF.